Presented here are 10 T cell receptor beta chains from one specimen sequenced in a study of neoadjuvant nivolumab and ipilimumab in lung cancer. Repertoires were generated with immunoSEQ multiplex PCR, while TCRdb's copy carries only in-frame clones and drops some. The sample lists tens of thousands of clones; approximately 90% were seen once. Sequencing used blood, obtained before neoadjuvant nivolumab, alone or with ipilimumab. These TCRs come from an adult with non-small cell lung cancer. Some clones in this sample may be carry-over from other donors' samples.

The chain has TRBV18 and TRBJ1-1; the D gene is possibly TRBD1 (6 bases). Trimming removed 3 bases at V and 0 bases at J, with 8 bases between. The CDR3 loop spans 14 amino acids. In germline, CDR1 is KGHSH, CDR2 LQKENI. As DNA, the CDR3 is TGTGCCAGCTCACCGGACAGCCTGAACACTGAAGCTTTCTTT. Its translation: CASSPDSLNTEAFF.

This chain uses TRBV30 with TRBJ2-7, with a possible D match to TRBD1 (6 bases). The CDR3 totals 14 residues. The V gene's germline CDR1 is GTSNPN and CDR2 SVGIG (reference sequence). Trimming pared 4 bases from V and 4 bases from J, leaving 17 bases between. The CDR3, as DNA: TGTGCCTGGAACCCTGGACAGCCCCCGTACGAGCAGTACTTC. As protein: CAWNPGQPPYEQYF. The variable domain in full, with the rest retrieved from reference TRBV30 and TRBJ2-7, is SQTIHQWPATLVQPVGSPLSLECTVEGTSNPNLYWYRQAAGRGLQLLFYSVGIGQISSEVPQNLSASRPQDRQFILSSKKLLLSDSGFYLCAWNPGQPPYEQYFGPGTRLTVT.

V is TRBV7-2 and J is TRBJ2-5; 9 nucleotides line up with TRBD1. Germline loops: CDR1 SGHTA, CDR2 FQGNSA. J lost 7 bases, V lost 6 bases, and 6 bases had no gene match. The CDR3 totals 13 residues. Here the CDR3 DNA reads TGTGCCAGCAGTCCCTACAGGGGGCTGACCCAGTACTTC. Translated: CASSPYRGLTQYF.

The chain has TRBV18 and TRBJ1-4, with 9 bases that match TRBD1. Germline assignment: CDR1 KGHSH and CDR2 LQKENI. V shed 5 bases and J 0 bases; nucleotides not matched to a gene: 13. The CDR3 totals 19 residues. CDR3 coding DNA: TGTGCCAGCTCATCGCGACAACAGGGGGCTCCTTCAACTAATGAAAAACTGTTTTTT. Protein product: CASSSRQQGAPSTNEKLFF. Looking up the rest from reference TRBV18 and TRBJ1-4 gives the full variable domain: NAGVMQNPRHLVRRRGQEARLRCSPMKGHSHVYWYRQLPEEGLKFMVYLQKENIIDESGMPKERFSAEFPKEGPSILRIQQVVRGDSAAYFCASSSRQQGAPSTNEKLFFGSGTQLSVL.

The chain links TRBV7-9 to TRBJ2-1; 12 bases map to TRBD2. Germline CDR1 SEHNR, CDR2 FQNEAQ (reference sequence). This CDR3 comprises 15 residues. The V gene end was trimmed by 3 bases and the J gene end by 7 bases; junction bases not matched to a gene: 4. CDR3 loop: CASSLTSGRSNEQFF. The CDR3 DNA reads as TGTGCCAGCAGCTTGACTAGCGGGAGATCAAATGAGCAGTTCTTC.

V is TRBV7-9 and J is TRBJ2-5, with 7 bases aligning to TRBD2. This CDR3 comprises 14 residues. With 3 bases clipped from V and 5 bases from J, the junction kept 6 bases outside the gene matches. CDR1 is SEHNR, CDR2 FQNEAQ, per germline (reference sequence). CDR3 protein: CASSLGGSGETQYF. CDR3 nucleotide sequence: TGTGCCAGCAGCTTGGGCGGGAGTGGGGAGACCCAGTACTTC. Looking up the rest from reference TRBV7-9 and TRBJ2-5 gives the full variable domain: DTGVSQNPRHKITKRGQNVTFRCDPISEHNRLYWYRQTLGQGPEFLTYFQNEAQLEKSRLLSDRFSAERPKGSFSTLEIQRTEQGDSAMYLCASSLGGSGETQYFGPGTRLLVL.

The chain carries TRBV9 and TRBJ2-5; 9 bases fit TRBD2. The CDR3 consists of 15 residues. Unmatched junction bases numbered 4, after V lost 0 bases and J lost 4 bases. CDR1 SGDLS and CDR2 YYNGEE come from the germline V gene. DNA of the CDR3: TGTGCCAGCAGCGTAGAGGCGGGAGGGGGAGAGACCCAGTACTTC. This encodes CASSVEAGGGETQYF.

V gene TRBV5-1 combines with J gene TRBJ2-3; D uncertain. V lost 0 bases and J lost 2, with 7 bases in between. The CDR3 extends over 14 amino acids. Germline CDR1 and CDR2: SGHRS and YFSETQ. DNA of the CDR3: TGCGCCAGCAGCTTGGTCCAGGTCACAGATACGCAGTATTTT. Amino acids: CASSLVQVTDTQYF.

The J gene is TRBJ2-5, the V gene TRBV7-3, with D tentatively TRBD1 (5 bases). Germline V gives CDR1 SGHTA, CDR2 FQGTGA. The CDR3 is made up of 15 amino acids. Trimming removed 0 bases at V and 4 bases at J, with 12 bases between. In DNA form, the CDR3 reads TGTGCCAGCAGCTTAACGATTGACAGCGTAGAGACCCAGTACTTC. Protein: CASSLTIDSVETQYF.

This sequence joins TRBV5-1 and TRBJ2-7, with 7 bases matching TRBD2. Germline values: CDR1 SGHRS, CDR2 YFSETQ. The CDR3 has 13 amino acids. V trimming: 1 base; J trimming: 5 bases; junction bases outside the gene matches: 3. CDR3 residues: CASSLTGGHEQYF. The DNA of the CDR3 is TGCGCCAGCAGCTTGACGGGAGGACACGAGCAGTACTTC.